The T cell receptor (beta chain) described here comes from a study of Ad26.COV2.S vaccination and SARS-CoV-2 variants. Regarding the study as a whole: Measurement of non-spike TCR breadth gave similar results in vaccine and placebo recipients.

Produced via immunoSEQ multiplex PCR; TCRdb's table is partial and in-frame only. The sample includes 200,000 to 300,000 clones, approximately 90% of them seen just once. This clone turned up a few times. Its cognate antigen is unknown. The ends lost 4 bases at V and 4 bases at J; junction bases unmatched: 12. Germline assignment: CDR1 MNHNS and CDR2 SASEGT. This CDR3 region has 16 residues. The treatment is: roughly 18 received Ad26.COV2.S at low or high dose, single or two shots; about 5 received placebo; per-sample allocation not given. Specimens were obtained on day 63 following the first vaccine or placebo injection.

The sequencing used peripheral blood, collected in a trial of Ad26.COV2.S vaccine versus placebo. The sequence came from a person aged 18-60 years who received the Ad26.COV2.S COVID-19 vaccine or a placebo. V is TRBV6-1 and J is TRBJ2-7, with 8 nucleotides matching TRBD1. CDR3 amino acids: CASSGGRTQGAYEQYF. As DNA, the CDR3 is TGTGCCAGCAGTGGGGGGAGGACCCAGGGGGCATACGAGCAGTACTTC.